Below, 20 T cell receptor beta chains from the same sample are listed, as sequenced in a study of cytomegalovirus exposure and HLA in healthy donors. Researchers ran the PCR with 60 Vbeta and 13 Jbeta primers. TCRdb keeps only in-frame clones here, not all; method: immunoSEQ multiplex PCR. The sample includes some 180,000 clones, 75% to 85% of them seen just once. The sample was PBMCs. The receptors come from a woman in her thirties in good health and CMV-seropositive.

This rearrangement joins TRBV4-3 to TRBJ1-2; 8 bases map to TRBD1. This CDR3 spans 16 amino acids. Germline CDR1 is LGHNA and CDR2 is YSLEER. Trimming at V came to 0 bases and at J to 8 bases, leaving 11 bases not matched to a gene. The CDR3 is CASSQDKRTGSWGYTF. CDR3 bases: TGCGCCAGCAGCCAAGATAAAAGGACAGGGTCTTGGGGCTACACCTTC.

This rearrangement joins TRBV7-2 to TRBJ2-1, with a possible D match to TRBD2 (6 bases). Trimming pared 5 bases from V and 8 bases from J, leaving 16 bases between. The CDR3 sequence is 14 residues long. The germline gives CDR1 SGHTA, CDR2 FQGNSA. The CDR3 loop is CASSLSLLAYEQFF. CDR3 in DNA: TGTGCCAGCAGCCTATCCCTACTAGCCTATGAGCAGTTCTTC.

The rearrangement links TRBV2 to TRBJ1-2; D gene unclear. Germline V lookup: CDR1 SNHLY, CDR2 FYNNEI. V was trimmed by 8 bases and J by 4 bases, leaving 8 bases between them. CDR3 length: 11 amino acids. The CDR3, as DNA: TGTGCCAGCGGCTCGGGCTATGGCTACACCTTC. Protein: CASGSGYGYTF.

Of note for this clone: The junction does not match germline at one end; this may be a read error. The gene calls are TRBV7-2 and TRBJ2-2; TRBD2 matches at 9 bases. The length of the CDR3 is 15 residues. Germline assignment: CDR1 SGHTA and CDR2 FQGNSA. The CDR3 spells CASSLSGGNAGELFF. The CDR3 DNA reads TGTGCCAGCAGCTTAAGCGGGGGGAACGCCGGGGAGCTGTTTTTT.

V is TRBV6-1 and J is TRBJ2-5, with 7 bases matching TRBD1. The J call may be in error: the DNA end matches TRBJ2-7 better. Germline V lookup: CDR1 MNHNS, CDR2 SASEGT. The CDR3 is 15 amino acids. The CDR3 nucleotides are TGTGCCAGCAGCCTAGGGCCCCAGGGGGCCTACGAGCAGTACTTC. Residues: CASSLGPQGAYEQYF.

The chain combines TRBV28 with TRBJ1-6, with a tentative D call TRBD1 (5 bases). The length of the CDR3 is 17 residues. Germline V lookup: CDR1 MDHEN, CDR2 SYDVKM. Trimming left V 5 bases short and J 3 bases short, with 17 bases between. CDR3 in amino acids: CASSTWAGPVYNSPLHF. CDR3 sequence (DNA): TGTGCCAGCAGTACCTGGGCAGGGCCAGTCTATAATTCACCCCTCCACTTT.

This clone was counted only a few times. Other nucleotide sequences in the sample specify the same CDR3. This chain connects TRBV18 to TRBJ1-4, with D tentatively TRBD1 (5 bases). The CDR3 runs to 12 residues. Between the trimmed V and J ends, which lost 2 bases and 8 bases, there was a span of 6 bases. Germline V gene lookup returns CDR1 KGHSH and CDR2 LQKENI. CDR3 region: CASSPGGEKLFF. The DNA for the CDR3 is TGTGCCAGCTCACCAGGGGGGGAAAAACTGTTTTTT.

This clone was picked up one time. The chain is built from TRBV6-5 and TRBJ2-1, with D perhaps TRBD1 (6 bases). CDR1 is MNHEY, CDR2 SVGAGI, per germline. V was trimmed by 10 bases and J by 0 bases, leaving 10 bases between them. The CDR3 has 13 amino acids. The CDR3 spells CATQGSSYNEQFF. CDR3 DNA: TGTGCCACACAGGGCAGCTCCTACAATGAGCAGTTCTTC.

The gene calls are TRBV19 and TRBJ2-7; 9 bases are a match to TRBD1. CDR1 is LNHDA and CDR2 is SQIVND in the germline V gene (reference sequence). The V segment lost 7 bases and the J segment 0 bases; nucleotides outside the gene matches: 7. The CDR3 has 15 amino acids. The CDR3 DNA reads as TGTGCCAGTACTCGGGACAGGGCATCCTCCTACGAGCAGTACTTC. Translated: CASTRDRASSYEQYF.

V usage is TRBV6-5 and J usage is TRBJ2-7, with 10 bases matching TRBD1. The germline V gene encodes CDR1 MNHEY and CDR2 SVGAGI. The CDR3 loop spans 14 amino acids. V was pared by 2 bases and J by 3 bases, with 1 base of the junction left unmatched. The CDR3 DNA reads TGTGCCAGCAGTTACCGGGACAGGGGCTACGAGCAGTACTTC. It yields the protein CASSYRDRGYEQYF.

This chain connects TRBV7-9 to TRBJ1-2, with unresolved D. The germline V gene has CDR1 SEHNR and CDR2 FQNEAQ (reference sequence). The CDR3 consists of 14 residues. V was pared by 3 bases and J by 5 bases, with 13 bases between. The CDR3 here is CASSFKGGGYGYTF. DNA of the CDR3: TGTGCCAGCAGCTTCAAGGGAGGAGGGTATGGCTACACCTTC.

This clone showed up just a few times. Here the CDR3 DNA reads TGTGCCACCAGCAAAGACAGGCCCATTTCCTACGAGCAGTACTTC. This gives the protein CATSKDRPISYEQYF. The chain has TRBV15 and TRBJ2-7; weak D call: TRBD1 (6 bases). Trimming removed 4 bases at V and 1 base at J, with 14 bases between. CDR1 is LNHNV, CDR2 YYDKDF, per germline (reference sequence). This CDR3 spans 15 amino acids.

CDR3 sequence reads: CASSESGQDTQYF. CDR3 nucleotides: TGCGCCAGCAGTGAGTCGGGGCAAGATACGCAGTATTTT. V is TRBV10-1 and J is TRBJ2-3, with D possibly matching TRBD1 (5 bases). The CDR3 consists of 13 residues. Trimming pared 0 bases from V and 5 bases from J, leaving 6 bases between. The V gene's germline CDR1 is WNHNN and CDR2 SYGVQD (reference sequence).

There are a few counts of this clone. The chain links TRBV4-2 to TRBJ1-4, with TRBD1 as a possible D gene (5 bases). Germline loops: CDR1 LGHNA, CDR2 YNFKEQ. Trimming stripped 0 bases from V and 5 bases from J, with 13 bases between. The CDR3 has 16 amino acids. Here the CDR3 DNA reads TGTGCCAGCAGCCAAGAAGGGAGACGGGGGAATGAAAAACTGTTTTTT. Encoded protein: CASSQEGRRGNEKLFF.

This CDR3 is CASSLGLAHNEQFF. CDR3 nucleotides: TGTGCCAGCAGCTTAGGATTGGCCCACAATGAGCAGTTCTTC. The V call is TRBV11-2, the J call TRBJ2-1; D remains unclear. Trimming removed 1 base from V and 5 bases from J, with 9 bases in between. The CDR3 has 14 residues. From germline, CDR1 is SGHAT and CDR2 FQNNGV.

The chain uses TRBV30 and TRBJ1-3; maybe TRBD1 (6 bases). Trimming left V 5 bases short and J 7 bases short, with 12 bases between. Germline V gene data show CDR1 as GTSNPN and CDR2 as SVGIG (reference sequence). This CDR3 spans 12 amino acids. The CDR3 DNA reads TGTGCCTGGGCCCAGGGGCACAACACCATATATTTT. Protein product: CAWAQGHNTIYF.

In its sample, this clone was seen a few times. The chain uses TRBV7-2 and TRBJ2-2; D gene unclear. Trimming took 11 bases from V and 3 from J, leaving 19 bases between them. This CDR3 comprises 15 residues. Germline-derived CDR1 and CDR2 are SGHTA and FQGNSA. The CDR3 loop is CAAGRSQVDTGELFF. CDR3 coding DNA: TGTGCCGCAGGAAGAAGTCAGGTTGACACCGGGGAGCTGTTTTTT. Filled out from reference TRBV7-2 and TRBJ2-2, the complete variable domain reads GAGVSQSPSNKVTEKGKDVELRCDPISGHTALYWYRQSLGQGLEFLIYFQGNSAPDKSGLPSDRFSAERTGGSVSTLTIQRTQQEDSAVYLCAAGRSQVDTGELFFGEGSRLTVL.

The chain couples TRBV7-3 to TRBJ1-1; D unresolved. Germline loops: CDR1 SGHTA, CDR2 FQGTGA. V shed 3 bases and J shed 3 bases, with 8 bases lying between them. CDR3 size: 13 residues. CDR3 residues: CASSLMEDTEAFF. The CDR3 DNA reads as TGTGCCAGCAGCTTGATGGAGGACACTGAAGCTTTCTTT.

The rearrangement links TRBV2 to TRBJ2-5; D is possibly TRBD2 (5 bases). This CDR3 is 15 amino acids long. The germline gives CDR1 SNHLY, CDR2 FYNNEI. Trimming pared 6 bases from V and 2 bases from J, leaving 16 bases between. The CDR3 coding sequence is TGTGCCAGCAGGGGTTGGACGGGGAAACAAGAGACCCAGTACTTC. The encoded protein is CASRGWTGKQETQYF.

This rearrangement joins TRBV15 to TRBJ2-2; 10 bases map to TRBD1. The CDR3 covers 15 residues. J lost 7 bases, V lost 1 base, and 3 bases had no gene match. Germline V gene lookup returns CDR1 LNHNV and CDR2 YYDKDF (reference sequence). The CDR3, as DNA: TGTGCCACCAGCAGAGTTGGACAGGGGGACGGGGAGCTGTTTTTT. Its protein is CATSRVGQGDGELFF.